This T cell receptor beta chain derives from a study of blood T cell repertoires in COVID-19. Overall study context: Sources were T cells, B-cell-depleted T cells, or PBMCs; the material itself was cDNA or gDNA.

The cohort comprised adults aged about 18 to 90 years residing in 20 to 30 US areas. Participants reported their clinical history, and cohort assignment relied on those reports. Some clones are missing from TCRdb's copy, which holds only in-frame ones; the method was immunoSEQ multiplex PCR. This table holds under 300,000 clones, about 88% found once. Germline V gene sequence: CDR1 LGHDT, CDR2 YNNKEL (reference sequence). V dropped 6 bases and J dropped 0 bases, with 8 bases sitting between them. The length of the CDR3 is 13 residues. Sequenced input: PBMCs or T cells enriched from blood (not recorded which). The chain is built from TRBV3-1 (or the pseudogene TRBV3-2) and TRBJ1-1; D is unclear. The clonotype was recovered from a woman between 45 and 60 years old who had recovered from COVID-19. CDR3 in amino acids: CASRAVLNTEAFF. The DNA for the CDR3 is TGTGCCAGCAGGGCAGTCTTGAACACTGAAGCTTTCTTT.